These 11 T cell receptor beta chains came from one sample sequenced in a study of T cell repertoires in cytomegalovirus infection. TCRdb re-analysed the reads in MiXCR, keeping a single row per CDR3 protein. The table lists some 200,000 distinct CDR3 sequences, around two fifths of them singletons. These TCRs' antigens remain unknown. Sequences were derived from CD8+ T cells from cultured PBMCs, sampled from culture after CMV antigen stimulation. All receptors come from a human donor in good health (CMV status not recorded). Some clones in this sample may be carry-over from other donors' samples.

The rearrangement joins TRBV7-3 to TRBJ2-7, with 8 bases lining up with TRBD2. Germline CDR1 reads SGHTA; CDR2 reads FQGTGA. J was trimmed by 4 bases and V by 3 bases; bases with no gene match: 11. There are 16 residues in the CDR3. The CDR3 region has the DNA TGTGCCAGCAGCTTCACCGGACTAGCAGGTGGATACGAGCAGTACTTC. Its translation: CASSFTGLAGGYEQYF.

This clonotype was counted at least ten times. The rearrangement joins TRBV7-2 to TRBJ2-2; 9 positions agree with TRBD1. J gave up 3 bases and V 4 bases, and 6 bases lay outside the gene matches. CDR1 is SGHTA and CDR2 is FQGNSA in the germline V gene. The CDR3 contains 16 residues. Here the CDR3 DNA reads TGTGCCAGCAGCTCCGGGACAGGGAGGTACACCGGGGAGCTGTTTTTT. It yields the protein CASSSGTGRYTGELFF.

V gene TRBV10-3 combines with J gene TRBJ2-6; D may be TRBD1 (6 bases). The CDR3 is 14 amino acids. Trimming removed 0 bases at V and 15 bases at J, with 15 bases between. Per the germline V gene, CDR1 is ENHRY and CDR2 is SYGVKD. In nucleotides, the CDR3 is TGTGCCATCAGTGAGTCCGGGTCAGGGGTAGGCCTGACTTTC. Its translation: CAISESGSGVGLTF.

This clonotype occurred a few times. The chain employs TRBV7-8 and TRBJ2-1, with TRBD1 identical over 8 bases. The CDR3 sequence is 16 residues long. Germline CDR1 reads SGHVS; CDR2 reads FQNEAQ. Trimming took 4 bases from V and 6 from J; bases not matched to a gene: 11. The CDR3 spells CASSSNRVQGANEQFF. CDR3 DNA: TGTGCCAGCAGCTCCAATAGGGTCCAGGGGGCCAATGAGCAGTTCTTC.

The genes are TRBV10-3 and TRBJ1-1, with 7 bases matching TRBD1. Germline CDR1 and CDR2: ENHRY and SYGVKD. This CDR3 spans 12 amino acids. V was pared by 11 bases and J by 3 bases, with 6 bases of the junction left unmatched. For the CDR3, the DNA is TGTGCCTGCAGGGGGTTAGACACTGAAGCTTTCTTT. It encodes CACRGLDTEAFF.

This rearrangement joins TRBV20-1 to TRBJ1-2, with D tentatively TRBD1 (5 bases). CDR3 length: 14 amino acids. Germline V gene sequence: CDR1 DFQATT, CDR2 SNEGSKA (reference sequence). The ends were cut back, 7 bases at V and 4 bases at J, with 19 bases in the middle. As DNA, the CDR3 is TGCAGTGTTCTCCCCCTTGGGGACGGCTATGGCTACACCTTC. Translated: CSVLPLGDGYGYTF.

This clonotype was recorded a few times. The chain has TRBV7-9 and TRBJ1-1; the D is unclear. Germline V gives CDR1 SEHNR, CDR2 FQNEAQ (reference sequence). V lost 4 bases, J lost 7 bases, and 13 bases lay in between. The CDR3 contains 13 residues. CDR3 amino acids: CASSSSTRSEAFF. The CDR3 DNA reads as TGTGCCAGCAGCTCCTCCACCCGGAGTGAAGCTTTCTTT.

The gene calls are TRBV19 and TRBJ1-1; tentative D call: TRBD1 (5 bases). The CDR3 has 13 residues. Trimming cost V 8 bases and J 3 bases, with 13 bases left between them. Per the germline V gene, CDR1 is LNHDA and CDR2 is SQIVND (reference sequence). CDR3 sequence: CASLGREDTEAFF. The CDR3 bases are TGTGCCAGTCTGGGACGGGAGGACACTGAAGCTTTCTTT.

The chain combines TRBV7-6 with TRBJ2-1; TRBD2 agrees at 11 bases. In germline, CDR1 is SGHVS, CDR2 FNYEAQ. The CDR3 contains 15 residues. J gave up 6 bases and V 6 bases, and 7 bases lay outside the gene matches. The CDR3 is CASRLTSGDPNEQFF. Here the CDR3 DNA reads TGTGCCAGCAGACTGACTAGCGGGGACCCCAATGAGCAGTTCTTC.

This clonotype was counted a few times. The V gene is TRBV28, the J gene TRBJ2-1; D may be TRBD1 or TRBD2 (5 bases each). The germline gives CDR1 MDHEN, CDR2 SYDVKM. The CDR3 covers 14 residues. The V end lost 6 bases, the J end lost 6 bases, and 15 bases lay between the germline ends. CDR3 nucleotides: TGTGCCAGCAGCTTGACGGGGCTTGGCAATGAGCAGTTCTTC. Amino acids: CASSLTGLGNEQFF.

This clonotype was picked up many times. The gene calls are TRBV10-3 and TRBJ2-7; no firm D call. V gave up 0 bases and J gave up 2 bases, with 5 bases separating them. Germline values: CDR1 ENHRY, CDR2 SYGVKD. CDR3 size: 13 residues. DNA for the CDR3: TGTGCCATCAGTGAGTCGCTAACCTACGAGCAGTACTTC. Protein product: CAISESLTYEQYF.